A selection of T cell receptor beta chains follows, all from one sample in a study of blood T cell repertoires in COVID-19. TCRdb's copy holds only in-frame clones and misses some; the assay was immunoSEQ multiplex PCR. The sample carries under 250,000 clones, about 80% recorded once. The specimen was peripheral blood. Source of these receptors: a woman aged 60-75 years with acute or convalescent COVID-19. Both conserved end residues are part of each CDR3. The D gene is left open where the match is weak. The listing skips clone size in some rows; elsewhere it reads once, few, many or a size class.

D gene	J gene	V gene	clone size	CDR3 protein	CDR3 DNA
.	TRBJ1-3	TRBV6-5	.	CATEMGREKGNTIYF	TGTGCCACCGAGATGGGGCGGGAGAAAGGAAACACCATATATTTT
.	TRBJ1-6	TRBV4-3	.	CASSQDFSDPSPLHF	TGCGCCAGCAGCCAAGATTTCAGTGATCCCTCACCCCTCCACTTT
.	TRBJ1-3	TRBV27	.	CASSLRGENTIYF	TGTGCCAGCAGTTTACGAGGAGAAAACACCATATATTTT
TRBD2	TRBJ2-7	TRBV28	.	CASRDGTRDEQYF	TGTGCCAGCAGGGACGGGACTAGAGACGAGCAGTACTTC
TRBD1	TRBJ1-4	TRBV7-9	.	CASSAYRVRQGPEKLFF	TGTGCCAGCAGCGCATACCGGGTCCGACAGGGACCTGAAAAACTGTTTTTT
TRBD1	TRBJ1-2	TRBV15	few	CATSKGRGGTGQVPNYGYTF	TGTGCCACCAGCAAAGGGCGGGGGGGGACAGGCCAGGTTCCTAACTATGGCTACACCTTC
.	TRBJ1-1	TRBV28	once	CASSLHSEAFF	TGTGCCAGCAGTTTGCACAGTGAAGCTTTCTTT
.	TRBJ2-7	TRBV5-5	.	CASDRGYEQYF	TGTGCCAGCGATCGGGGCTACGAGCAGTACTTC
TRBD1	TRBJ1-5	TRBV5-1	.	CASSPGTGVNQPQHF	TGCGCCAGCAGCCCCGGGACAGGGGTTAATCAGCCCCAGCATTTT
TRBD1	TRBJ1-2	TRBV6-5	few	CASSRQGFGYTF	TGTGCCAGCAGTCGACAGGGATTTGGCTACACCTTC
.	TRBJ1-6	TRBV9	once	CASSVGSGGGNNSPLHF	TGTGCCAGCAGCGTAGGTTCAGGCGGAGGAAATAATTCACCCCTCCACTTT
.	TRBJ2-5	TRBV7-9	.	CASSSGVGPQETQYF	TGTGCCAGCAGTTCCGGGGTAGGGCCTCAAGAGACCCAGTACTTC
TRBD2	TRBJ2-7	TRBV28	.	CASSLGAGVVYEQYF	TGTGCCAGCAGTTTAGGAGCGGGGGTCGTTTACGAGCAGTACTTC
.	TRBJ1-2	TRBV10-1	once	CASRGARYPRNYGYTF	TGCGCCAGCAGGGGGGCCAGGTATCCCCGGAACTATGGCTACACCTTC